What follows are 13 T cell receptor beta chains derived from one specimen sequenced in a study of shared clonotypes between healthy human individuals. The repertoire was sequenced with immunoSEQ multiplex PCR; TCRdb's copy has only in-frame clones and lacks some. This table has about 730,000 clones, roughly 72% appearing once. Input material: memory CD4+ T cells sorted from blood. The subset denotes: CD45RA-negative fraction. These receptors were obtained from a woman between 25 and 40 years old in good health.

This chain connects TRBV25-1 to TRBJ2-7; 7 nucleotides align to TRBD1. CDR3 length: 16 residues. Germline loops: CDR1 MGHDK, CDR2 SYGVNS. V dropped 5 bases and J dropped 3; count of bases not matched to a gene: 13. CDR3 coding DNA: TGTGCCAGCAGTCCCAGAGGAACAGGGGCTTACTACGAGCAGTACTTC. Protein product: CASSPRGTGAYYEQYF.

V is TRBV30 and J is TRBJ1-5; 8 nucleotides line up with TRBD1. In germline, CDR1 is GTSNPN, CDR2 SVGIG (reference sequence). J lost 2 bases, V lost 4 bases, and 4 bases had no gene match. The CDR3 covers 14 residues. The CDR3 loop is CAWTGQGGNQPQHF. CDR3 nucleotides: TGTGCCTGGACCGGACAGGGCGGCAATCAGCCCCAGCATTTT.

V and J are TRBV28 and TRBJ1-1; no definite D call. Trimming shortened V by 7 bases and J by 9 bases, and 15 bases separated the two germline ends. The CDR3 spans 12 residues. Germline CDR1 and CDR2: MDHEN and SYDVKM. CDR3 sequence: CASTPDRIQAFF. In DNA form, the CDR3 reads TGTGCCAGCACCCCCGACCGTATACAAGCTTTCTTT.

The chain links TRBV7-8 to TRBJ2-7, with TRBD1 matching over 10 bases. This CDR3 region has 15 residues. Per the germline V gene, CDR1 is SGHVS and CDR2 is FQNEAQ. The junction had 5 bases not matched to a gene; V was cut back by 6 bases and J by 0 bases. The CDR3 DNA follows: TGTGCCAGCAGAAGGGACAGGGGCTTCTCCTACGAGCAGTACTTC. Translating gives CASRRDRGFSYEQYF.

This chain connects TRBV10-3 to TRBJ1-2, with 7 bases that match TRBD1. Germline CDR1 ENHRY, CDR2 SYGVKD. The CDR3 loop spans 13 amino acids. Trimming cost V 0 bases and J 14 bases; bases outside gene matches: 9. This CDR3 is CAISESQGDHGTF. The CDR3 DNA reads TGTGCCATCAGTGAGTCCCAGGGGGACCACGGAACCTTC.

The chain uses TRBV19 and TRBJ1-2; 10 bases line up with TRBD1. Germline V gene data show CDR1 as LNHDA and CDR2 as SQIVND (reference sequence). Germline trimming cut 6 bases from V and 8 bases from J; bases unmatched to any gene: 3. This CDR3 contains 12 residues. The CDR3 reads CASRGQGEGYTF. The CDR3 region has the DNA TGTGCCAGTAGAGGACAGGGGGAAGGCTACACCTTC.

Here the CDR3 reads CASSHPGTSGAYEQYF. CDR3 DNA: TGCGCCAGCAGCCACCCAGGGACTAGCGGGGCCTACGAGCAGTACTTC. The chain has TRBV4-1 and TRBJ2-7; 13 bases are a match to TRBD2. This CDR3 spans 16 amino acids. Germline assignment: CDR1 MGHRA and CDR2 YSYEKL. The V and J ends lost 3 bases and 2 bases, in that order; junction bases with no gene match: 4.

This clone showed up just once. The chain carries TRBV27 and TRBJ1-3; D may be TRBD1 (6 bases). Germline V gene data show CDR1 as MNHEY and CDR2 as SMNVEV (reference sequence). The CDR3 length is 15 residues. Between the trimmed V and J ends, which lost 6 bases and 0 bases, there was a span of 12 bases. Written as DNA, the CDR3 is TGTGCCAGCAGCCCGACAGGCCGCTCTGGAAACACCATATATTTT. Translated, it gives CASSPTGRSGNTIYF.

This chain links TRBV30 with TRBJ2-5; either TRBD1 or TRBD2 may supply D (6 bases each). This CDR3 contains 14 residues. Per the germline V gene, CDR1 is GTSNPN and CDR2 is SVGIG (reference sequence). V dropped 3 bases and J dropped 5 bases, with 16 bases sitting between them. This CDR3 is CAWRSPGALETQYF. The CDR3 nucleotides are TGTGCCTGGAGAAGTCCGGGGGCACTGGAGACCCAGTACTTC.

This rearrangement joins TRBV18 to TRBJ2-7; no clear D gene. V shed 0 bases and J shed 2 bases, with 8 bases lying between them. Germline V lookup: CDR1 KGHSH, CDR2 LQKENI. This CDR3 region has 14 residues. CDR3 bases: TGTGCCAGCTCACCACCGGACGCCACCTACGAGCAGTACTTC. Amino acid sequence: CASSPPDATYEQYF.

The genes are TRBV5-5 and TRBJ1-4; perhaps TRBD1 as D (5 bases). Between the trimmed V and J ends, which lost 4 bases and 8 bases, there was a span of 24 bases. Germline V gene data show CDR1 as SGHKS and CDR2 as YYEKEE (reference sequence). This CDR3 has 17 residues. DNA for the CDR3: TGTGCCAGCAGCCAACAATCCGTAAGGACATCGAGGGAAAAACTGTTTTTT. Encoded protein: CASSQQSVRTSREKLFF.

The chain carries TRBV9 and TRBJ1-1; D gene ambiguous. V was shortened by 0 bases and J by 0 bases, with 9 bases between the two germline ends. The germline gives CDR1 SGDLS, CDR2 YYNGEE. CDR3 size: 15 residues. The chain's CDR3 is CASSVVPGMNTEAFF. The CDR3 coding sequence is TGTGCCAGCAGCGTAGTTCCAGGCATGAACACTGAAGCTTTCTTT.

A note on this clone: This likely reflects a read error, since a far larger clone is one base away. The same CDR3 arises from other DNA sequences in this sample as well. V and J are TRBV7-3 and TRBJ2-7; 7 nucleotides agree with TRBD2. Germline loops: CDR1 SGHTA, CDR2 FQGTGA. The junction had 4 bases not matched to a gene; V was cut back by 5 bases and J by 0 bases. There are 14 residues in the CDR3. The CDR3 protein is CASSLQRDSYEQYF. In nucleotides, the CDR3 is TGTGCCAGCAGCCTCCAGCGGGACTCCTACGAGCAGTACTTC.